The present entry profiles one TCR beta chain with its context. TCRdb reanalysed the 5' RACE reads using MiXCR and keeps one entry per CDR3 protein. This table holds fewer than 700,000 distinct CDR3 sequences, about a fifth found once. This sample stems from a study of T-cell memory formation after mild COVID-19. Across the study: There were largely donor-specific TCR clusters.

Germline V gene lookup returns CDR1 SGHTA and CDR2 FQGTGA. The J segment lost 3 bases and the V segment lost 5 bases, leaving 14 bases of the junction unmatched. CDR3 size: 19 residues. Sequences were obtained from PBMCs or a T cell subset sorted from them (not recorded which). The TCR sequence derives from an adult woman who had mild COVID-19 (a few samples of this study predate the infection). Cell type and time point are not known. The chain recombines TRBV7-3 with TRBJ2-3, with 13 bases matching TRBD2. CDR3 residues: CASSLRGKTSGRVTDTQYF. In DNA, the CDR3 is TGTGCCAGCAGCCTGCGTGGCAAAACTAGCGGGAGGGTAACAGATACGCAGTATTTT.